The T cell receptor (beta chain) described here comes from a study of STAT5B mutations in CD4+ large granular lymphocyte leukemia. Study-wide points: Roughly 27% of private leukemic clonotypes occurred rarely in other patients' non-leukemic repertoires. 8/27 top patient clones versus 2/35 control clones were TRBV06-family. Data were not HLA-matched across samples.

CDR3 size: 19 residues. Trimming took 0 bases from V and 6 from J, leaving 24 bases between them. The germline V gene encodes CDR1 LGHNA and CDR2 YSLEER. Comments on this clone: Its antigen is still unknown.

The survey-level immunoSEQ assay was used. Using immunoSEQ multiplex PCR, the repertoire was profiled, and TCRdb retains in-frame clones only, with some absent. The data contain 20,000 or so clones, more than 60% of them seen just once; the ten biggest clones take up about 0.42%. The sample comprised CD4+ T cells from blood buffy coats. The sequence was collected from a human donor in good health. The chain is built from TRBV4-3 and TRBJ1-3, with D possibly matching TRBD1 (5 bases). Here the CDR3 reads CASSQEAEGMGVQQNTIYF. The CDR3 region has the DNA TGCGCCAGCAGCCAAGAAGCTGAGGGGATGGGTGTGCAACAAAACACCATATATTTT.